This TCR beta chain comes out of a study of CD8+ T cells in alopecia areata. From germline, CDR1 is SQVTM and CDR2 ANQGSEA. The CDR3 extends over 12 amino acids. V trimming: 4 bases; J trimming: 13 bases; junction bases outside the gene matches: 3. cDNA reverse transcribed from extracted RNA served as the sequencing template. TCRdb's copy holds only in-frame clones and misses some; the assay was immunoSEQ multiplex PCR. The profile shows around 300,000 clones, roughly 63% of them singletons. This sample's treatment: oral pan-JAK inhibitor, 5-10 mg twice daily. The receptor was derived from a human donor with alopecia areata. The chain combines TRBV29-1 with TRBJ2-1; 14 bases agree with TRBD2. The material was CD4+ T cells sorted from blood, obtained at approximately week 52, from a patient treated with tofacitinib. CDR3: CSVGTSGGSQFF. The DNA of the CDR3 is TGCAGCGTTGGGACTAGCGGGGGGAGCCAGTTCTTC.